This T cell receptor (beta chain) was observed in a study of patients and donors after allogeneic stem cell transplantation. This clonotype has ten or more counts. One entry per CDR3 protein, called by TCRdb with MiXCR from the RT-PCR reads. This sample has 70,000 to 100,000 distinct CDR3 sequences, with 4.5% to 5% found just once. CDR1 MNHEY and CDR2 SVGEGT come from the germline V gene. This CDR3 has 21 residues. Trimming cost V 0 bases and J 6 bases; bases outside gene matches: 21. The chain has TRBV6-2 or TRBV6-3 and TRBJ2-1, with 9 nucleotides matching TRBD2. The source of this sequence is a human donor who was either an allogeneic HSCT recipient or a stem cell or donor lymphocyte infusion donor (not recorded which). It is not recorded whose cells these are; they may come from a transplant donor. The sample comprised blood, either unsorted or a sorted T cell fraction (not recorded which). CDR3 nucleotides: TGTGCCAGCAGTTACTCCCGAGGTAGCGGGAGTGCGTATGAAAGGGCCAATGAGCAGTTCTTC. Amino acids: CASSYSRGSGSAYERANEQFF.